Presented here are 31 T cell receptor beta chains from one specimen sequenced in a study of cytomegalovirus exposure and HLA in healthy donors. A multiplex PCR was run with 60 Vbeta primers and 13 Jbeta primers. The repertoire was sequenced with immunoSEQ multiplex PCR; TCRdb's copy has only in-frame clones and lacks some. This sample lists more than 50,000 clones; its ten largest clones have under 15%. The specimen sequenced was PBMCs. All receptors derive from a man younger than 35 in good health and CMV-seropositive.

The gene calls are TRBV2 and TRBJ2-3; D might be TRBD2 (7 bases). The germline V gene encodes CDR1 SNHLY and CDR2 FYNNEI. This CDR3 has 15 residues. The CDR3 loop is CAKAAGGRGGDTQYF. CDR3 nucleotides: TGTGCAAAAGCGGCGGGCGGGAGAGGGGGAGATACGCAGTATTTT.

CDR3 sequence reads: CASSPGTNTDTQYF. DNA of the CDR3: TGTGCCAGCAGTCCCGGGACTAACACAGATACGCAGTATTTT. V gene TRBV28 combines with J gene TRBJ2-3; TRBD2 aligns across 7 bases. The V gene's germline CDR1 is MDHEN and CDR2 SYDVKM. Trimming cost V 5 bases and J 2 bases; bases outside gene matches: 4. The CDR3 is made up of 14 amino acids.

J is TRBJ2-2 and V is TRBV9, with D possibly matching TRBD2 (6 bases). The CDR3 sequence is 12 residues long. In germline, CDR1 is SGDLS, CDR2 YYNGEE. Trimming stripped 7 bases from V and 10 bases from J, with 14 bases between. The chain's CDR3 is CASGDGREELFF. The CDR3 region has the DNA TGTGCCAGCGGCGACGGGAGAGAGGAGCTGTTTTTT.

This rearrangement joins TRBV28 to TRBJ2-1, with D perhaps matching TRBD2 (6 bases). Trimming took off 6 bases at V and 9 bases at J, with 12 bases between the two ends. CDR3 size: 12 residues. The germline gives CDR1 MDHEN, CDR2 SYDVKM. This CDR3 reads CASSRRDSEQFF. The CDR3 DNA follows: TGTGCCAGCAGCCGCCGGGACTCTGAGCAGTTCTTC. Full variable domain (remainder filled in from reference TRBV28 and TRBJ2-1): DVKVTQSSRYLVKRTGEKVFLECVQDMDHENMFWYRQDPGLGLRLIYFSYDVKMKEKGDIPEGYSVSREKKERFSLILESASTNQTSMYLCASSRRDSEQFFGPGTRLTVL.

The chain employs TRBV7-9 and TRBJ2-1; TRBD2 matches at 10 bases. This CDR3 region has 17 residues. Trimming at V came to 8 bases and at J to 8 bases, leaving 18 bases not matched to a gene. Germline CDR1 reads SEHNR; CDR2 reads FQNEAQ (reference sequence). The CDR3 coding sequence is TGTGCCAGCTTCCCCAGCCCCCCAGCGGGAGGGCCCCATGAGCAGTTCTTC. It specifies CASFPSPPAGGPHEQFF.

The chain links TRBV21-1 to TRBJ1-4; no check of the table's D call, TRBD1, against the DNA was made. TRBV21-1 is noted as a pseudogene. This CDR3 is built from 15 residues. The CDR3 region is CASSPGQRTNEKLFF. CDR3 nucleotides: TGTGCCAGCAGCCCGGGACAGAGGACTAATGAAAAACTGTTTTTT.

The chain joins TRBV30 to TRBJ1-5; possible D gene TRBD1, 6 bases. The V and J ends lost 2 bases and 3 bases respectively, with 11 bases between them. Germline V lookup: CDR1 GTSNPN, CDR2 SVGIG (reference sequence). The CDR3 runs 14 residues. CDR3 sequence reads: CAWSTGNLNQPQHF. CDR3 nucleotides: TGTGCCTGGAGTACAGGGAATCTCAATCAGCCCCAGCATTTT.

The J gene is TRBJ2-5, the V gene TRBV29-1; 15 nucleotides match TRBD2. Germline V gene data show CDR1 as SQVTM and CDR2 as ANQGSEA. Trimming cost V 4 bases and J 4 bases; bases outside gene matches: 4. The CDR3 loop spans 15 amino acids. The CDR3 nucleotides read TGCAGCGTTGCGAGGACTAGCGGGAGGGGAGAGACCCAGTACTTC. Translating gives CSVARTSGRGETQYF.

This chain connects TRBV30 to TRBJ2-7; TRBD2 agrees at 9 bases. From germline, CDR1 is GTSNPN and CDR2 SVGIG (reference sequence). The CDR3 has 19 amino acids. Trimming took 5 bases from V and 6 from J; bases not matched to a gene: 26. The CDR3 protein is CAWGRSGLAGRGGALEQYF. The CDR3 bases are TGTGCCTGGGGCCGGTCGGGGCTAGCGGGAAGGGGAGGGGCGCTCGAGCAGTACTTC.

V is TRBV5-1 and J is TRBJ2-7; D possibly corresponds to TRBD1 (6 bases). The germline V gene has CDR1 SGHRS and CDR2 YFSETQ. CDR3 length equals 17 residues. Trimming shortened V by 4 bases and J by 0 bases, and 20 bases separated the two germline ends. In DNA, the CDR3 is TGCGCCAGCAGCCTACAGGGCCGTTTCGGGTCCTCCTACGAGCAGTACTTC. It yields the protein CASSLQGRFGSSYEQYF.

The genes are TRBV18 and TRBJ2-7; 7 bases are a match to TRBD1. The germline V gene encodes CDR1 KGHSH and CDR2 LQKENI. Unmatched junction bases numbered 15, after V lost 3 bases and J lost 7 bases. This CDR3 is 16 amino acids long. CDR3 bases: TGTGCCAGCTCACCGAGCCAGTACGACAGGGATGGGGAGCAGTACTTC. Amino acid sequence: CASSPSQYDRDGEQYF.

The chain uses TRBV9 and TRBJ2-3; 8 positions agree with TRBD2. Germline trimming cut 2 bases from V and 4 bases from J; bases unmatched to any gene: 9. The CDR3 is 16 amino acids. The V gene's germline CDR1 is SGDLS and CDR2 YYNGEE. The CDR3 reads CASSVLAGIRADTQYF. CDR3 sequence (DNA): TGTGCCAGCAGCGTCCTAGCGGGCATCAGAGCAGATACGCAGTATTTT.

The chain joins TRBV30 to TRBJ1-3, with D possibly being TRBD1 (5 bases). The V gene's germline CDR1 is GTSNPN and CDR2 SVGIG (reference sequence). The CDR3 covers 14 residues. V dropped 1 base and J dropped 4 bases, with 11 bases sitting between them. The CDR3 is CAWSGGQGGNTIYF. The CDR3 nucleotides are TGTGCCTGGAGTGGAGGTCAGGGCGGAAACACCATATATTTT.

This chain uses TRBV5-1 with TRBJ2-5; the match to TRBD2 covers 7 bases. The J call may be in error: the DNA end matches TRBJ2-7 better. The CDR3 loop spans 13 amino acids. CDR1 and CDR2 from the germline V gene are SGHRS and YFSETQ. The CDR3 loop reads CASSLRGSYEQYF. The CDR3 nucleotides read TGCGCCAGCAGTTTGCGCGGGAGCTACGAGCAGTACTTC.

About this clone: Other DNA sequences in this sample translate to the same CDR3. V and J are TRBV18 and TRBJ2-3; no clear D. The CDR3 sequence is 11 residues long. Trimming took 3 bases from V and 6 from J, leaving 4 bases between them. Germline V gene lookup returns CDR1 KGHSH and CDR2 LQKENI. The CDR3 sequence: CASSPADTQYF. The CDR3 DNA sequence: TGTGCCAGCTCACCGGCCGATACGCAGTATTTT.

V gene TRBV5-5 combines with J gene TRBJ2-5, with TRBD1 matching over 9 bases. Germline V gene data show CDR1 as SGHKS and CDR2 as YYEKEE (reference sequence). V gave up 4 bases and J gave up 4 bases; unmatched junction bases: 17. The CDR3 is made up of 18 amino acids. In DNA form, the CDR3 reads TGTGCCAGCAGCGCCCGGGACAGGGAAGCAGGATGGGGAGAGACCCAGTACTTC. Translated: CASSARDREAGWGETQYF.

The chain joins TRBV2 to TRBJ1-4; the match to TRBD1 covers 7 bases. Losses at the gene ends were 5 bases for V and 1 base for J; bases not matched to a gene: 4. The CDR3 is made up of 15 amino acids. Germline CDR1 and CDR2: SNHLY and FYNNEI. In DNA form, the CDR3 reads TGTGCCAGCAGTTCTAACAGGGGAACTAATGAAAAACTGTTTTTT. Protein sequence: CASSSNRGTNEKLFF.

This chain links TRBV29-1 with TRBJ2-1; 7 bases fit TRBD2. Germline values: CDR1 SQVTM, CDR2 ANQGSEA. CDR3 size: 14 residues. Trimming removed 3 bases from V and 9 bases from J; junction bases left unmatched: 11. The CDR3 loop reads CSVEGTRESGEQFF. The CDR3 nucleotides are TGCAGCGTTGAGGGGACGCGGGAGAGCGGTGAGCAGTTCTTC.

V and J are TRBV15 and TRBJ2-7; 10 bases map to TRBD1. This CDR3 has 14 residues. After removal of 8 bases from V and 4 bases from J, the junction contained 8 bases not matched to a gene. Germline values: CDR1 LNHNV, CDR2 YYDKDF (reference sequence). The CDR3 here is CATRRDRGGYEQYF. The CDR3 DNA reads TGTGCCACCCGAAGGGACAGGGGTGGTTACGAGCAGTACTTC.

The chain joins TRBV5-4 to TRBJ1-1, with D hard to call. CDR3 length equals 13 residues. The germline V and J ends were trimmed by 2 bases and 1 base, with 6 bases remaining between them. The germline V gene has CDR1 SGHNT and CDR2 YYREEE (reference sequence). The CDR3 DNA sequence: TGTGCCAGCAGCTTCTACGGGAACACTGAAGCTTTCTTT. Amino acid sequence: CASSFYGNTEAFF.

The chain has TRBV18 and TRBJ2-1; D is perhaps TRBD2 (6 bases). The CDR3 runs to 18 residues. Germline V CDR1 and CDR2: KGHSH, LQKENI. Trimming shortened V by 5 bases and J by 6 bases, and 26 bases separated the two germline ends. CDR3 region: CASSNFPPGGGGPNEQFF. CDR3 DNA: TGTGCCAGCTCAAATTTTCCCCCCGGGGGTGGGGGACCCAATGAGCAGTTCTTC.

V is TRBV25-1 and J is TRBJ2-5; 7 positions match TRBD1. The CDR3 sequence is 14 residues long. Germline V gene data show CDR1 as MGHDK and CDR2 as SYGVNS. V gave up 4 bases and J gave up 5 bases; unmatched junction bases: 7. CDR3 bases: TGTGCCAGCAGTGTAGAGGGGGCCTGGGAGACCCAGTACTTC. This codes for CASSVEGAWETQYF.

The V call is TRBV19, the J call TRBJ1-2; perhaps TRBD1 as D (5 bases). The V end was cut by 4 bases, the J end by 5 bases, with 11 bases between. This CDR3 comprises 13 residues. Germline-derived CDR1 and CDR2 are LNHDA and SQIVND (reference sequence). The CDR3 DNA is TGTGCCAGTAGTACGGAACAGGCTTATGGCTACACCTTC. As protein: CASSTEQAYGYTF.

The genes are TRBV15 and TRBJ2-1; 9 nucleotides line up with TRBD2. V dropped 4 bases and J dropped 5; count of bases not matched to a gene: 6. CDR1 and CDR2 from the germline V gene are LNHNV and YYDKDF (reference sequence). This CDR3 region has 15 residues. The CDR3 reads CATSKRLAGHNEQFF. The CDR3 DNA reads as TGTGCCACCAGCAAACGCCTAGCGGGGCACAATGAGCAGTTCTTC.

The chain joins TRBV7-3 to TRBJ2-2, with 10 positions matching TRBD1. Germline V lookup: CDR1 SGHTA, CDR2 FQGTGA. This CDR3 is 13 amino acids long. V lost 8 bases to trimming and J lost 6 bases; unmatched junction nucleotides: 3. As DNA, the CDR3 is TGTGCCAGCGAAGGACAGGGGGCCGGGGAGCTGTTTTTT. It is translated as CASEGQGAGELFF.

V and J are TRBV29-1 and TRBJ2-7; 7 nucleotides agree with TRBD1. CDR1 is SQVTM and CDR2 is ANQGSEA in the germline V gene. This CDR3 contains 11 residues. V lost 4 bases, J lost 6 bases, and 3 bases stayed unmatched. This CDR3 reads CSVGRGSEQYF. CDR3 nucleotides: TGCAGCGTTGGCAGGGGGTCCGAGCAGTACTTC.

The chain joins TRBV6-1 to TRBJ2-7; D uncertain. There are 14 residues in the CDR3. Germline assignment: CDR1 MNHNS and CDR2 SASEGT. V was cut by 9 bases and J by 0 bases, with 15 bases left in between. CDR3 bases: TGTGCCAGTATGGCCGGGTCCAGCTCCTACGAGCAGTACTTC. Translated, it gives CASMAGSSSYEQYF.

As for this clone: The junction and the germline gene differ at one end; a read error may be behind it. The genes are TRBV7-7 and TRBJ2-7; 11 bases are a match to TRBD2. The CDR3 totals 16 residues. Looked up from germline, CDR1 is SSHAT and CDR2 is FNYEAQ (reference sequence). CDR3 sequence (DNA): TGTGCTAGCAGCCAAAAACTAGCGGGAGAATTCGGCGAGCAGTACTTC. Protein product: CASSQKLAGEFGEQYF.

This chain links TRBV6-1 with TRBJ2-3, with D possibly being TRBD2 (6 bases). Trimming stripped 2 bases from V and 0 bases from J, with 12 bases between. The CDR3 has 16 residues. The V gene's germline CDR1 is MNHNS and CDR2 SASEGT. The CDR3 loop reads CASSERGGVSTDTQYF. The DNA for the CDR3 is TGTGCCAGCAGTGAACGGGGCGGGGTCAGCACAGATACGCAGTATTTT.

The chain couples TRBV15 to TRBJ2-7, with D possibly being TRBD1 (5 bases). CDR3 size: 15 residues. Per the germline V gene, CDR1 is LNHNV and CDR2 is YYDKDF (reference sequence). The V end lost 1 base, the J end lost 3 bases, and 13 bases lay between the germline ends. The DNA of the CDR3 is TGTGCCACCAGCAGAGGGCATCCCAGGGACTACGAGCAGTACTTC. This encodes CATSRGHPRDYEQYF.

The CDR3 loop reads CAWSPSTPLGPHTREQYF. Here the CDR3 DNA reads TGTGCCTGGAGTCCATCGACTCCTCTTGGACCCCATACTCGGGAGCAGTACTTC. V gene TRBV30 combines with J gene TRBJ2-5, with D possibly matching TRBD2 (6 bases). The CDR3 consists of 18 residues. V gave up 2 bases and J gave up 11 bases, with 33 bases separating them. Germline V gives CDR1 GTSNPN, CDR2 SVGIG (reference sequence).